This T cell receptor beta chain is from a study of blood T cells in healthy people across ages. Study findings and constraints: TCR beta diversity, measured per million T cells, fell in a roughly linear way with age.

With a J-beta primer mix and a sample-barcoded 5' primer, a second PCR ran about 7 to 12 cycles. TCRdb processed the 5' RACE reads anew with MiXCR; each CDR3 protein has one entry. Counted here are 350,000 to 450,000 distinct CDR3 sequences, roughly half occurring once; the ten biggest clones make up 45% to 65%. The CDR3 has 15 amino acids. The V gene end was trimmed by 1 base and the J gene end by 0 bases; junction bases not matched to a gene: 4. CDR1 and CDR2 (germline): DFQATT, SNEGSKA (reference sequence). This clonotype occurred a few times. No antigen is known for it. The receptor's source is a man in his 60s in good health. The sequencing input was blood. The rearrangement joins TRBV20-1 to TRBJ2-3, with 7 bases fitting TRBD2. The CDR3 bases are TGCAGTGCTAGAGTTGCCGGGGGGAGCACAGATACGCAGTATTTT. Residues: CSARVAGGSTDTQYF.